This TCR beta chain was found in a study of T-cell reconstitution after alpha-beta-depleted transplantation in children. Broader study findings: T-cell counts and diversity at one year post-transplant came mainly from newly produced T cells.

Molecular barcoding with unique molecular identifiers was used for the TCRbeta library. MiXCR, run by TCRdb on the PCR reads, gives a single entry per CDR3 protein. The sample lists about 830,000 distinct CDR3 sequences; 15% to 20% were seen once. This clonotype has only a few counts. Its antigen is not identified. V lost 4 bases to trimming and J lost 2 bases, with 17 bases between them. The CDR3 totals 16 residues. CDR1 and CDR2 (germline): SGHDT, YYEEEE. V is TRBV5-6 and J is TRBJ2-3, with D perhaps matching TRBD1 (6 bases). This clonotype was sampled from a male patient aged 10 to 17 who had a stem cell transplant for acute lymphoblastic leukemia, so the T cells may come from the graft donor. Sequenced here: PBMCs, mostly from graft donor cells, sampled 360 days after TCRalphabeta/CD19-depleted stem cell transplant. CDR3 loop: CASSGMTGHSTDTQYF. Here the CDR3 DNA reads TGTGCCAGCAGCGGAATGACAGGTCATTCCACAGATACGCAGTATTTT.